These 28 T cell receptor beta chains came from one sample sequenced in a study of CD8+ T cells in alopecia areata. Regarding treatment: oral pan-JAK inhibitor, 5-10 mg twice daily. Extracted RNA was reverse transcribed into cDNA, the sequencing template. Profiled with immunoSEQ multiplex PCR; TCRdb holds only in-frame clones, not every one. The sample lists 200,000 to 250,000 clones; roughly three fifths were seen once. The material sequenced was CD4+ T cells sorted from blood, taken between weeks 43 and 45, from a patient treated with tofacitinib. The receptors come from a human donor with alopecia areata.

Regarding this clone: This sample includes further DNA sequences coding for the same CDR3. The chain combines TRBV18 with TRBJ2-7; D call uncertain. In germline, CDR1 is KGHSH, CDR2 LQKENI. The CDR3 contains 13 residues. The germline V and J ends were trimmed by 0 bases and 1 base, with 4 bases remaining between them. CDR3 sequence (DNA): TGTGCCAGCTCACCACCAGGTTCCTACGAGCAGTACTTC. It is translated as CASSPPGSYEQYF.

The chain is built from TRBV7-2 and TRBJ1-5; weak D call: TRBD1 (5 bases). CDR3 length equals 15 residues. Germline loops: CDR1 SGHTA, CDR2 FQGNSA. V dropped 1 base and J dropped 6 bases, with 13 bases sitting between them. CDR3 sequence reads: CASSLVGNGGQPQHF. Here the CDR3 DNA reads TGTGCCAGCAGCTTAGTTGGGAACGGGGGTCAGCCCCAGCATTTT. Combining the CDR3 with reference TRBV7-2 and TRBJ1-5 gives the whole variable domain GAGVSQSPSNKVTEKGKDVELRCDPISGHTALYWYRQSLGQGLEFLIYFQGNSAPDKSGLPSDRFSAERTGGSVSTLTIQRTQQEDSAVYLCASSLVGNGGQPQHFGDGTRLSIL.

V gene TRBV14 combines with J gene TRBJ2-3, with a weak D call TRBD2 (5 bases). CDR3 length: 14 amino acids. The germline V gene encodes CDR1 SGHDN and CDR2 FVKESK. V lost 3 bases and J lost 3, with 10 bases in between. CDR3 bases: TGTGCCAGCAGCCAGAGGGAGTTGACAGATACGCAGTATTTT. Protein product: CASSQRELTDTQYF.

A few counts support this clone. The chain couples TRBV30 to TRBJ1-1, with D possibly matching TRBD1 (5 bases). Germline CDR1 and CDR2: GTSNPN and SVGIG (reference sequence). The CDR3 is made up of 13 amino acids. V was clipped by 2 bases and J by 5 bases, with 12 bases between them. CDR3 nucleotide sequence: TGTGCCTGGAGTTCGACAGCCAAAACTGAAGCTTTCTTT. It specifies CAWSSTAKTEAFF.

The chain carries TRBV7-2 and TRBJ2-1; 8 positions match TRBD1. This CDR3 comprises 15 residues. V lost 7 bases, J lost 8 bases, and 13 bases stayed unmatched. Looked up from germline, CDR1 is SGHTA and CDR2 is FQGNSA. DNA of the CDR3: TGTGCCAGCACCTCCCAGGGACAGGCGTCCGATGAGCAGTTCTTC. Translation gives CASTSQGQASDEQFF.

The gene calls are TRBV27 and TRBJ2-5, with D tentatively TRBD1 or TRBD2 (5 bases each). The germline V and J ends were trimmed by 8 bases and 1 base, with 17 bases remaining between them. The CDR3 contains 15 residues. Germline V lookup: CDR1 MNHEY, CDR2 SMNVEV (reference sequence). The CDR3 DNA reads TGTGCCAGCCGCCTGGGACGACGTAGCCAAGAGACCCAGTACTTC. Its translation: CASRLGRRSQETQYF.

The table lists this clone with many counts. V gene TRBV2 combines with J gene TRBJ2-2, with 9 positions matching TRBD1. The ends lost 6 bases at V and 6 bases at J; junction bases unmatched: 11. This CDR3 comprises 16 residues. Germline lookup yields CDR1 SNHLY and CDR2 FYNNEI. Here the CDR3 DNA reads TGTGCCAGCAGCTCGTTACCGGGACAGGGATCCGGGGAGCTGTTTTTT. Residues: CASSSLPGQGSGELFF.

This clone was counted a few times. The V gene is TRBV6-1, the J gene TRBJ2-2; D remains ambiguous. This CDR3 contains 11 residues. The V end lost 9 bases, the J end lost 1 base, and 3 bases lay between the germline ends. Germline loops: CDR1 MNHNS, CDR2 SASEGT. Here the CDR3 reads CASQNTGELFF. CDR3 DNA sequence: TGTGCCAGTCAGAACACCGGGGAGCTGTTTTTT.

The chain couples TRBV29-1 to TRBJ2-5; TRBD1 agrees at 8 bases. This CDR3 comprises 14 residues. Unmatched junction bases numbered 11, after V lost 6 bases and J lost 5 bases. Looked up from germline, CDR1 is SQVTM and CDR2 is ANQGSEA. The CDR3, as DNA: TGCAGCGTACCCTGGACAGGGCGCCGGGAGACCCAGTACTTC. This gives the protein CSVPWTGRRETQYF.

The V gene is TRBV4-3, the J gene TRBJ2-6; D may be TRBD1 (5 bases). The ends were cut back, 4 bases at V and 4 bases at J, with 11 bases in the middle. There are 15 residues in the CDR3. Germline V gives CDR1 LGHNA, CDR2 YSLEER. The CDR3 DNA reads as TGCGCCAGCAGCCCCCAGGGATCCGGGGCCAACGTCCTGACTTTC. This codes for CASSPQGSGANVLTF.

In its sample, this clone was seen a few times. V is TRBV6-1 and J is TRBJ1-5; D is unresolved. The ends were cut back, 2 bases at V and 4 bases at J, with 12 bases in the middle. The CDR3 sequence is 15 residues long. Germline V lookup: CDR1 MNHNS, CDR2 SASEGT. The CDR3 nucleotides read TGTGCCAGCAGTGAAACGGCCCACCCAAATCAGCCCCAGCATTTT. Translating gives CASSETAHPNQPQHF.

This clone was seen a few times. The V and J genes are TRBV5-1 and TRBJ2-7; perhaps D is TRBD1 or TRBD2 (5 bases each). The CDR3 runs to 13 residues. The germline V gene has CDR1 SGHRS and CDR2 YFSETQ. V lost 3 bases, J lost 4 bases, and 11 bases lay in between. The CDR3 spells CASSSYGAYEQYF. The CDR3 nucleotides read TGCGCCAGCAGCTCATACGGGGCGTACGAGCAGTACTTC.

This chain connects TRBV5-1 to TRBJ2-3; a weak D match, TRBD2 (6 bases). There are 11 residues in the CDR3. The V end was cut by 7 bases, the J end by 4 bases, with 7 bases between. Germline CDR1 is SGHRS and CDR2 is YFSETQ. CDR3 sequence: CASRDSDTQYF. CDR3 sequence (DNA): TGCGCCAGCCGGGACTCAGATACGCAGTATTTT.

The V gene is TRBV6-5, the J gene TRBJ1-2, with no clear D. Trimming removed 6 bases at V and 5 bases at J, with 13 bases between. There are 13 residues in the CDR3. Per the germline V gene, CDR1 is MNHEY and CDR2 is SVGAGI. CDR3 residues: CASRKGFGYGYTF. DNA of the CDR3: TGTGCCAGCAGGAAGGGCTTCGGATATGGCTACACCTTC.

In the case of this clone: The junction shows a germline mismatch at one end, possibly a read error. The rearrangement links TRBV6-1 to TRBJ1-1, with 8 bases that match TRBD1. Germline CDR1 and CDR2: MNHNS and SASEGT. The CDR3 totals 15 residues. The DNA for the CDR3 is TGTGCCAGCAGCACAACCAGGGGGCGGAACACCGAAGCTTTCTTT. The encoded protein is CASSTTRGRNTEAFF.

The J gene is TRBJ1-2, the V gene TRBV25-1, with TRBD1 as a possible D gene (5 bases). Trimming took off 1 base at V and 3 bases at J, with 9 bases between the two ends. Germline CDR1 MGHDK, CDR2 SYGVNS. The CDR3 has 14 amino acids. The CDR3 DNA is TGTGCCAGCAGTGAATTCGAAGGGGACTATGGCTACACCTTC. Residues: CASSEFEGDYGYTF.

The chain recombines TRBV4-3 with TRBJ1-1; D perhaps matches TRBD1 (5 bases). V shed 1 base and J shed 3 bases, with 12 bases lying between them. Per germline, CDR1 LGHNA and CDR2 YSLEER. This CDR3 has 15 residues. The CDR3 is CASSQGAGLDTEAFF. CDR3 nucleotide sequence: TGCGCCAGCAGCCAAGGGGCAGGGTTAGACACTGAAGCTTTCTTT.

The chain recombines TRBV9 with TRBJ1-2; no definite D call. Between the trimmed V and J ends, which lost 4 bases and 4 bases, there was a span of 11 bases. This CDR3 has 13 residues. The germline V gene encodes CDR1 SGDLS and CDR2 YYNGEE. This CDR3 is CASSPSGTYGYTF. The CDR3 DNA reads as TGTGCCAGCAGCCCCTCAGGCACCTATGGCTACACCTTC.

Ten or more counts support this clone. Additional DNA sequences in this sample encode the identical CDR3. The chain links TRBV29-1 to TRBJ2-5, with 7 positions matching TRBD1. CDR1 is SQVTM and CDR2 is ANQGSEA in the germline V gene. J lost 5 bases, V lost 4 bases, and 4 bases had no gene match. CDR3 length: 12 amino acids. The CDR3 bases are TGCAGCGTTGGACAGGGTCCCGAGACCCAGTACTTC. Translating it yields CSVGQGPETQYF.

This clone occurred a few times. V gene TRBV2 combines with J gene TRBJ2-1; 7 nucleotides align to TRBD2. Germline assignment: CDR1 SNHLY and CDR2 FYNNEI. This CDR3 has 13 amino acids. Unmatched junction bases numbered 7, after V lost 7 bases and J lost 7 bases. Here the CDR3 reads CASKQLASNEQFF. DNA for the CDR3: TGTGCCAGCAAACAACTAGCGAGTAATGAGCAGTTCTTC.

About this clone: Germline and junction disagree at one end, which may indicate a read error. V gene TRBV10-3 combines with J gene TRBJ2-1, with TRBD2 matching 8 bases. Looked up from germline, CDR1 is ENHRY and CDR2 is SYGVKD. The length of the CDR3 is 14 residues. The CDR3 DNA is TGTGCCAGCAGTGCTAGCGGGTTGGGGAATGAGCAGTTCTTC. As protein: CASSASGLGNEQFF.

This chain joins TRBV18 and TRBJ2-3, with 7 bases that match TRBD2. Germline V gene data show CDR1 as KGHSH and CDR2 as LQKENI. The CDR3 is 17 residues long. V lost 0 bases, J lost 2 bases, and 8 bases stayed unmatched. This CDR3 is CASSPPRAGRNTDTQYF. CDR3 nucleotide sequence: TGTGCCAGCTCACCACCGCGAGCGGGGAGAAACACAGATACGCAGTATTTT.

The chain couples TRBV11-3 to TRBJ2-7; 8 nucleotides agree with TRBD2. The V segment lost 6 bases and the J segment 6 bases; nucleotides outside the gene matches: 10. The CDR3 length is 14 residues. Germline CDR1 SGHNT, CDR2 YENEEA. CDR3 region: CASRTASGGTEQYF. CDR3 bases: TGTGCCAGCAGGACAGCCTCGGGGGGGACCGAGCAGTACTTC.

The chain couples TRBV6-1 to TRBJ1-4; 7 bases match TRBD1. The ends lost 8 bases at V and 8 bases at J; junction bases unmatched: 8. CDR3 length: 13 residues. Per germline, CDR1 MNHNS and CDR2 SASEGT. As DNA, the CDR3 is TGTGCCAGCTTTAGACAGGGCGGCGAAAAACTGTTTTTT. This encodes CASFRQGGEKLFF.

The chain links TRBV10-3 to TRBJ2-3; no clear D. Germline V CDR1 and CDR2: ENHRY, SYGVKD. This CDR3 is 18 amino acids long. Trimming left V 0 bases short and J 0 bases short, with 16 bases between. DNA for the CDR3: TGTGCCATCAGTGAGTCGATTGTGACCCGGGCTAGCACAGATACGCAGTATTTT. Translating gives CAISESIVTRASTDTQYF.

V gene TRBV27 combines with J gene TRBJ2-5; perhaps TRBD1 as D (6 bases). The J call may be incorrect, as the DNA end agrees better with TRBJ2-7. The CDR3 loop spans 15 amino acids. Germline values: CDR1 MNHEY, CDR2 SMNVEV (reference sequence). CDR3: CASSIQGRGSYEQYF. The CDR3 DNA sequence: TGTGCCAGCAGTATACAGGGACGGGGCTCCTACGAGCAGTACTTC.

This clone was found a few times. The V call is TRBV9, the J call TRBJ2-3, with D perhaps being TRBD1 or TRBD2 (6 bases each). This CDR3 has 15 amino acids. Deletions cut 0 bases from V and 5 bases from J, with 13 bases between. Germline V CDR1 and CDR2: SGDLS, YYNGEE. The CDR3 DNA is TGTGCCAGCAGCGTAGTACCGGGGGCCGGAGATACGCAGTATTTT. It translates to CASSVVPGAGDTQYF.

Notes on this clone: This CDR3 is also generated by other DNA sequences in the sample. The CDR3 region has the DNA TGTGCCTGGAGTGCAGGCCTACAAGAGACCCAGTACTTC. Protein product: CAWSAGLQETQYF. The chain combines TRBV30 with TRBJ2-5; D not resolved. V gave up 1 base and J gave up 2 bases, with 8 bases separating them. The CDR3 loop spans 13 amino acids. Germline V gives CDR1 GTSNPN, CDR2 SVGIG (reference sequence).